These 20 T cell receptor beta chains were sequenced from one sample in a study of technical replicates of blood from several donors. Here immunoSEQ multiplex PCR was the method, and the copy in TCRdb shows in-frame clones only, minus some. The sample yields approximately 77,000 clones, 94% seen once. The sample was T cells isolated from PBMCs. The receptors derive from a human donor in good health.

The genes are TRBV28 and TRBJ2-7, with D possibly TRBD1 on 5 matching bases. CDR3 length: 13 residues. Germline V gene data show CDR1 as MDHEN and CDR2 as SYDVKM. Trimming stripped 3 bases from V and 2 bases from J, with 8 bases between. The CDR3 sequence is CASSFDRTYEQYF. For the CDR3, the DNA is TGTGCCAGCAGTTTTGACAGAACCTACGAGCAGTACTTC.

The chain is built from TRBV7-2 and TRBJ1-5; no clear D. V was shortened by 2 bases and J by 7 bases, with 15 bases between the two germline ends. The germline gives CDR1 SGHTA, CDR2 FQGNSA. The CDR3 is made up of 15 amino acids. CDR3 DNA: TGTGCCAGCAGCTTAATAGTGTGGGGAGGCCAGCCCCAGCATTTT. Protein: CASSLIVWGGQPQHF.

V is TRBV7-3 and J is TRBJ2-1, with 8 bases aligning to TRBD2. The CDR3 has 17 amino acids. The germline V gene encodes CDR1 SGHTA and CDR2 FQGTGA. Losses at the gene ends were 7 bases for V and 5 bases for J; bases not matched to a gene: 16. CDR3 DNA: TGTGCCAGCAACCCAGATAATAGCGGGATCCTTAACAATGAGCAGTTCTTC. This sequence encodes CASNPDNSGILNNEQFF.

V usage is TRBV11-1 and J usage is TRBJ1-2, with no clear D. This CDR3 has 13 amino acids. Germline assignment: CDR1 SGHAT and CDR2 FQDESV (reference sequence). Trimming cost V 2 bases and J 4 bases, with 8 bases left between them. CDR3: CASSLSRSYGYTF. CDR3 in DNA: TGTGCCAGCAGCTTATCCCGTAGCTATGGCTACACCTTC.

V and J are TRBV7-9 and TRBJ2-4; D unclear. This CDR3 has 12 residues. The germline CDR1 and CDR2 sequences are SEHNR and FQNEAQ (reference sequence). The germline V and J ends were trimmed by 1 base and 7 bases, with 5 bases remaining between them. The CDR3 loop reads CASSLGLNIQYF. CDR3 sequence (DNA): TGTGCCAGCAGCTTAGGGCTGAACATTCAGTACTTC.

This clone was detected once. J is TRBJ2-1 and V is TRBV27; 9 bases map to TRBD1. The ends lost 5 bases at V and 6 bases at J; junction bases unmatched: 8. Germline loops: CDR1 MNHEY, CDR2 SMNVEV (reference sequence). CDR3 length equals 15 residues. CDR3 protein: CASSTGTGRCNEQFF. The CDR3 DNA follows: TGTGCCAGCAGTACAGGGACAGGGAGATGCAATGAGCAGTTCTTC.

This clone was recorded a few times. The chain has TRBV7-3 and TRBJ1-1; TRBD1 matches 7 bases. Trimming at V came to 2 bases and at J to 3 bases, leaving 3 bases not matched to a gene. Germline-derived CDR1 and CDR2 are SGHTA and FQGTGA. The CDR3 has 14 amino acids. CDR3 sequence reads: CASSLQGEDTEAFF. In DNA, the CDR3 is TGTGCCAGCAGCTTACAGGGGGAGGACACTGAAGCTTTCTTT.

V and J are TRBV5-4 and TRBJ2-1; a possible D gene is TRBD2 (6 bases). This CDR3 comprises 17 residues. CDR1 is SGHNT and CDR2 is YYREEE in the germline V gene (reference sequence). V was pared by 4 bases and J by 4 bases, with 21 bases between. The CDR3 here is CASSDFNGASAYNEQFF. For the CDR3, the DNA is TGTGCCAGCAGCGATTTTAACGGGGCTAGCGCGTACAATGAGCAGTTCTTC.

The chain combines TRBV11-3 with TRBJ2-7; 7 bases are a match to TRBD2. J gave up 3 bases and V 4 bases, and 3 bases lay outside the gene matches. The CDR3 extends over 13 amino acids. Germline V gene lookup returns CDR1 SGHNT and CDR2 YENEEA. This chain's CDR3 is CASSSKRGYEQYF. CDR3 sequence (DNA): TGTGCCAGCAGCTCGAAGCGGGGCTACGAGCAGTACTTC. Combining the CDR3 with reference TRBV11-3 and TRBJ2-7 gives the whole variable domain EAGVVQSPRYKIIEKKQPVAFWCNPISGHNTLYWYLQNLGQGPELLIRYENEEAVDDSQLPKDRFSAERLKGVDSTLKIQPAELGDSAVYLCASSSKRGYEQYFGPGTRLTVT.

This chain connects TRBV7-3 to TRBJ2-1, with TRBD2 as a possible D gene (6 bases). Germline CDR1 reads SGHTA; CDR2 reads FQGTGA. V lost 8 bases and J 9 bases, leaving 26 bases between the germline ends. The CDR3 has 16 residues. CDR3 protein: CASSQSTRGRNGEQFF. The CDR3 nucleotides read TGTGCCAGCTCCCAATCGACTAGGGGTAGGAACGGTGAGCAGTTCTTC.

The chain recombines TRBV2 with TRBJ1-2; 12 bases align to TRBD1. Germline trimming cut 6 bases from V and 1 base from J; bases unmatched to any gene: 9. The CDR3 is 17 residues long. Germline V gene sequence: CDR1 SNHLY, CDR2 FYNNEI. The CDR3 nucleotides are TGTGCCAGCAGAAGGGACAGGGGGCTATCCGATAACTATGGCTACACCTTC. It is translated as CASRRDRGLSDNYGYTF. Using reference TRBV2 and TRBJ1-2 for the parts outside the CDR3, the full variable domain is EPEVTQTPSHQVTQMGQEVILRCVPISNHLYFYWYRQILGQKVEFLVSFYNNEISEKSEIFDDQFSVERPDGSNFTLKIRSTKLEDSAMYFCASRRDRGLSDNYGYTFGSGTRLTVV.

This chain uses TRBV28 with TRBJ1-1; 7 bases fit TRBD1. Losses at the gene ends were 3 bases for V and 0 bases for J; bases not matched to a gene: 4. CDR1 is MDHEN and CDR2 is SYDVKM in the germline V gene. The CDR3 runs 15 residues. In DNA form, the CDR3 reads TGTGCCAGCAGTTTTAAGGGGGCCCTGAACACTGAAGCTTTCTTT. Translated: CASSFKGALNTEAFF.

This clone was detected once. The chain uses TRBV25-1 and TRBJ2-7; 8 nucleotides match TRBD1. CDR1 is MGHDK and CDR2 is SYGVNS in the germline V gene. The CDR3 has 12 residues. CDR3 loop: CATTTGAYEQYF. CDR3 nucleotide sequence: TGTGCGACAACGACAGGGGCCTACGAGCAGTACTTC.

The rearrangement uses TRBV28 and TRBJ1-4; 7 positions match TRBD1. V lost 5 bases, J lost 4 bases, and 10 bases stayed unmatched. Germline V gene lookup returns CDR1 MDHEN and CDR2 SYDVKM. This CDR3 contains 16 residues. The CDR3 coding sequence is TGTGCCAGCAGTCCCTCCTGGACAGGCAATAATGAAAAACTGTTTTTT. It translates to CASSPSWTGNNEKLFF.

This chain links TRBV25-1 with TRBJ1-1, with 9 bases matching TRBD1. The J segment lost 3 bases and the V segment lost 5 bases, leaving 7 bases of the junction unmatched. This CDR3 is 15 amino acids long. Germline V lookup: CDR1 MGHDK, CDR2 SYGVNS. The CDR3 bases are TGTGCCAGCAGTTCCCCGGGACAGGGCGACACTGAAGCTTTCTTT. Its protein product is CASSSPGQGDTEAFF.

V gene TRBV2 combines with J gene TRBJ2-5; the D is unclear. V lost 3 bases and J lost 2, with 16 bases in between. Germline-derived CDR1 and CDR2 are SNHLY and FYNNEI. The CDR3 is 16 residues long. The DNA for the CDR3 is TGTGCCAGCAGTGAGGTTAAGAAGGCGGTTCAAGAGACCCAGTACTTC. It is translated as CASSEVKKAVQETQYF.

This clone was seen a handful of times. The chain carries TRBV19 and TRBJ1-5; 8 bases line up with TRBD1. The CDR3 has 13 residues. Germline trimming cut 8 bases from V and 4 bases from J; bases unmatched to any gene: 4. Germline CDR1 LNHDA, CDR2 SQIVND (reference sequence). Written as DNA, the CDR3 is TGTGCCAGTGGACAGGGAGCAAATCAGCCCCAGCATTTT. This encodes CASGQGANQPQHF.

The V call is TRBV28, the J call TRBJ2-7; D perhaps matches TRBD2 (5 bases). The CDR3 is 15 residues long. V was shortened by 2 bases and J by 0 bases, with 11 bases between the two germline ends. Germline V gene sequence: CDR1 MDHEN, CDR2 SYDVKM. The CDR3 sequence: CASSLEVGSSYEQYF. Here the CDR3 DNA reads TGTGCCAGCAGTTTAGAGGTTGGGAGCTCCTACGAGCAGTACTTC.

This chain links TRBV27 with TRBJ1-5, with D unclear. The V gene's germline CDR1 is MNHEY and CDR2 SMNVEV (reference sequence). Trimming stripped 8 bases from V and 4 bases from J, with 6 bases between. The CDR3 loop spans 11 amino acids. CDR3 sequence reads: CASGLNQPQHF. The CDR3 DNA follows: TGTGCCAGCGGACTAAATCAGCCCCAGCATTTT.

This chain joins TRBV28 and TRBJ2-7; 7 positions match TRBD2. There are 17 residues in the CDR3. With 5 bases clipped from V and 3 bases from J, the junction kept 16 bases outside the gene matches. Germline CDR1 is MDHEN and CDR2 is SYDVKM. CDR3 DNA sequence: TGTGCCAGCAGTACTCCCTACCCGGACATAGCGGGCTACGAGCAGTACTTC. Translated: CASSTPYPDIAGYEQYF.